Below, 2 T cell receptor beta chains from the same sample are listed, as sequenced in a study of blood T cell repertoires in COVID-19. Here immunoSEQ multiplex PCR was the method, and the copy in TCRdb shows in-frame clones only, minus some. This sample has about 70,000 clones; over 75% occur once, and the top ten carry approximately 11%. The sample taken for sequencing was peripheral blood. The receptors come from a woman under 30 with acute or convalescent COVID-19.

The sample holds one count of this clone. The chain recombines TRBV2 with TRBJ1-4; 8 positions agree with TRBD1. This CDR3 is 14 amino acids long. The germline V gene encodes CDR1 SNHLY and CDR2 FYNNEI. Trimming cost V 5 bases and J 8 bases; bases outside gene matches: 7. For the CDR3, the DNA is TGTGCCAGCAGTCGGACAGGGACCGCCGAAAAACTGTTTTTT. Protein product: CASSRTGTAEKLFF.

The chain couples TRBV10-3 to TRBJ2-1; TRBD1 aligns across 9 bases. CDR3 size: 13 residues. Per the germline V gene, CDR1 is ENHRY and CDR2 is SYGVKD. V shed 10 bases and J 5 bases; nucleotides not matched to a gene: 6. CDR3: CASTGGADNEQFF. The CDR3 bases are TGTGCCAGCACAGGGGGCGCGGACAATGAGCAGTTCTTC.